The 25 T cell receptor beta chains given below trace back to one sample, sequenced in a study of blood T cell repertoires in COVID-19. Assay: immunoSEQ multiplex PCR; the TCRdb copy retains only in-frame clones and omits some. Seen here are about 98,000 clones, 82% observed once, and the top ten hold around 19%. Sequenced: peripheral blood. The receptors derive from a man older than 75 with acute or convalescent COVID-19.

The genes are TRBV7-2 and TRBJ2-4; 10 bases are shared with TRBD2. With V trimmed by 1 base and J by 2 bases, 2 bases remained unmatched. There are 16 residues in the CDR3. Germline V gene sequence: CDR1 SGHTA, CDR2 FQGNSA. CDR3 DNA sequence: TGTGCCAGCAGCTTAGGTAGCGGGAGGTCCAAAAACATTCAGTACTTC. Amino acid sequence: CASSLGSGRSKNIQYF.

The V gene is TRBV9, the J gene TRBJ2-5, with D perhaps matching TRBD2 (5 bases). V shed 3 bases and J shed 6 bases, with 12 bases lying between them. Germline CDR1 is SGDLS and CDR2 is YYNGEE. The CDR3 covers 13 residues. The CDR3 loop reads CASSADLTQTQYF. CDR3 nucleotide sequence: TGTGCCAGCAGCGCGGACTTGACCCAGACCCAGTACTTC.

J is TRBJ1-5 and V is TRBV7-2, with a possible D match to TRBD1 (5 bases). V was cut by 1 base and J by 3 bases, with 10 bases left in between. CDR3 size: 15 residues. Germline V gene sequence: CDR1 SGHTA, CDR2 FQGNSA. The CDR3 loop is CASSLGWGANQPQHF. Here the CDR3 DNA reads TGTGCCAGCAGCTTAGGTTGGGGCGCCAATCAGCCCCAGCATTTT. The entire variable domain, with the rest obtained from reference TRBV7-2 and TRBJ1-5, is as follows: GAGVSQSPSNKVTEKGKDVELRCDPISGHTALYWYRQSLGQGLEFLIYFQGNSAPDKSGLPSDRFSAERTGGSVSTLTIQRTQQEDSAVYLCASSLGWGANQPQHFGDGTRLSIL.

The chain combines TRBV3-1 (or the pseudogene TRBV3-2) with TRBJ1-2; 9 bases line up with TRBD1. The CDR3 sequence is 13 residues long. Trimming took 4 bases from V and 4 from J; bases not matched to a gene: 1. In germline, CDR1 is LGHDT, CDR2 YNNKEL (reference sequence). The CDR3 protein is CASSPGQGYGYTF. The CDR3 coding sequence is TGTGCCAGCAGCCCGGGACAGGGCTATGGCTACACCTTC.

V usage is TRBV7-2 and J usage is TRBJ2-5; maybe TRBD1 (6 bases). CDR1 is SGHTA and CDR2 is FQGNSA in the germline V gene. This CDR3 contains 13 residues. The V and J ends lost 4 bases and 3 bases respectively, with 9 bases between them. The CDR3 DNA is TGTGCCAGCAGCTACGGACAGAAAGAGACCCAGTACTTC. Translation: CASSYGQKETQYF.

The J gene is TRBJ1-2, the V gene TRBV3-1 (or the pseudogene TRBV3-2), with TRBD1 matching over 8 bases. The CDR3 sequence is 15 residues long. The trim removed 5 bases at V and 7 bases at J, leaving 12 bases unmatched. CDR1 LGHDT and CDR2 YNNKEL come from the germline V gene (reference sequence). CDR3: CASSSIGQGASGYTF. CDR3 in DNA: TGTGCCAGCAGCTCTATAGGCCAGGGGGCGAGTGGCTACACCTTC.

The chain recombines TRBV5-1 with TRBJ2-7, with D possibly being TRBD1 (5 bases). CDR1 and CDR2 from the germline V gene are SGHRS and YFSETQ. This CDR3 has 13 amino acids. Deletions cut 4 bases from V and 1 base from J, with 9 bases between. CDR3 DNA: TGCGCCAGCAGCGGGGCCCTTTCCTACGAGCAGTACTTC. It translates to CASSGALSYEQYF.

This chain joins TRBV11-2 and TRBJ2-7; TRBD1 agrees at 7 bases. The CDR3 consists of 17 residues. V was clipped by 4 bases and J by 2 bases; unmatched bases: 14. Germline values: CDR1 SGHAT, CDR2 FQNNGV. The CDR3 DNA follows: TGTGCCAGCAGCTCCCGTGAACCGGGACAGTATACCTACGAGCAGTACTTC. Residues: CASSSREPGQYTYEQYF.

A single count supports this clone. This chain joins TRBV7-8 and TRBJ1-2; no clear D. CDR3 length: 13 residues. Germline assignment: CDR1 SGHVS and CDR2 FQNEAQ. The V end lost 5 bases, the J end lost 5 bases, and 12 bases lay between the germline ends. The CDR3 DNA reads TGTGCCAGCAGCCCTAGTTGGCCTTATGGCTACACCTTC. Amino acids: CASSPSWPYGYTF.

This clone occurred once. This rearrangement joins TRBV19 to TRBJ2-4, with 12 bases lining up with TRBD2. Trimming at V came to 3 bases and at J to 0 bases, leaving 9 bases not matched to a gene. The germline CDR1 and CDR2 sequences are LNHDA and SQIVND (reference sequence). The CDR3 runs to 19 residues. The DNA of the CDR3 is TGTGCCAGTAGTATGATGGGACTAGCGGGTCCAGTAGCCAAAAACATTCAGTACTTC. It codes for CASSMMGLAGPVAKNIQYF.

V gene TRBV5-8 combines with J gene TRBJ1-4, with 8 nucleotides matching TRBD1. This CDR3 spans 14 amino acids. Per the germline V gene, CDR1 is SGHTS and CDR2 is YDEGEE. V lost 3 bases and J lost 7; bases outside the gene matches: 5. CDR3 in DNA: TGTGCCAGCAGCTCCGGGACAGGACCTGAAAAACTGTTTTTT. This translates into CASSSGTGPEKLFF. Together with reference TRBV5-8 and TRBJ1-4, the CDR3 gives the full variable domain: EAGVTQSPTHLIKTRGQQATLRCSPISGHTSVYWYQQALGLGLQFLLWYDEGEERNRGNFPPRFSGRQFPNYSSELNVNALELEDSALYLCASSSGTGPEKLFFGSGTQLSVL.

The DNA for the CDR3 is TGTGCCAGTAGTATAGATCAGGTCCTGGGAGTGCGAGGCTACACCTTC. Encoded protein: CASSIDQVLGVRGYTF. This chain connects TRBV19 to TRBJ1-2, with D unresolved. This CDR3 is built from 16 residues. Between the trimmed V and J ends, which lost 0 bases and 8 bases, there was a span of 19 bases. From germline, CDR1 is LNHDA and CDR2 SQIVND (reference sequence).

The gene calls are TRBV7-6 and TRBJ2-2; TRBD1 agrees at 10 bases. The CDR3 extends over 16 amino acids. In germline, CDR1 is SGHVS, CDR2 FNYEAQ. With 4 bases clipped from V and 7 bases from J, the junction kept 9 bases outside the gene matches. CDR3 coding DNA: TGTGCCAGCAGCTCCGGCGTGACAGGGGGCTACGGGGAGCTGTTTTTT. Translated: CASSSGVTGGYGELFF.

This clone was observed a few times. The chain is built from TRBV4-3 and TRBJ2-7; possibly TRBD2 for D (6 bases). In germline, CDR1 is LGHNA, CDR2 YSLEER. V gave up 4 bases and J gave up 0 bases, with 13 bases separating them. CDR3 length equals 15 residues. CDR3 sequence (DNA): TGCGCCAGCAGCCCCGGGACTGGGAGCTCCTACGAGCAGTACTTC. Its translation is CASSPGTGSSYEQYF.

In DNA form, the CDR3 reads TGTGCCTGGAGTGGGAGGGGGCGCACAGATACGCAGTATTTT. Amino acids: CAWSGRGRTDTQYF. This chain joins TRBV30 and TRBJ2-3; TRBD1 might be the D (7 bases). The germline V gene has CDR1 GTSNPN and CDR2 SVGIG (reference sequence). V lost 1 base and J 1 base, leaving 9 bases between the germline ends. CDR3 size: 14 residues.

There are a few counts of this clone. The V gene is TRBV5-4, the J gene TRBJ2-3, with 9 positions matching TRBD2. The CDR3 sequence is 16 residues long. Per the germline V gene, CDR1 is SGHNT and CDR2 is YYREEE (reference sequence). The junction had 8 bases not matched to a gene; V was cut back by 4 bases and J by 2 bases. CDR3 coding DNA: TGTGCCAGCAGCCCCCGGATAGCGGGGGACACAGATACGCAGTATTTT. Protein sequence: CASSPRIAGDTDTQYF. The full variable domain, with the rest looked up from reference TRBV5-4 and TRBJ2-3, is ETGVTQSPTHLIKTRGQQVTLRCSSQSGHNTVSWYQQALGQGPQFIFQYYREEENGRGNFPPRFSGLQFPNYSSELNVNALELDDSALYLCASSPRIAGDTDTQYFGPGTRLTVL.

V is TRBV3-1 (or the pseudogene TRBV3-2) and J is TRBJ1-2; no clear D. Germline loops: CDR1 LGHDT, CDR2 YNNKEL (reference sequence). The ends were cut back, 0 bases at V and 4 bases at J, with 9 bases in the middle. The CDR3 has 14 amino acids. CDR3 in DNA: TGTGCCAGCAGCCAAGATGAGGCAGTCTATGGCTACACCTTC. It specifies CASSQDEAVYGYTF.

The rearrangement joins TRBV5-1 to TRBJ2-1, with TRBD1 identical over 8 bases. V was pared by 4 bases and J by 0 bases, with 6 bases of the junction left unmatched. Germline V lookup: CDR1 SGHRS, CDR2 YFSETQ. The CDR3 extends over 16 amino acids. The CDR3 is CASSRTGGSSYNEQFF. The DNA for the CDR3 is TGCGCCAGCAGCCGCACAGGGGGGAGCTCCTACAATGAGCAGTTCTTC.

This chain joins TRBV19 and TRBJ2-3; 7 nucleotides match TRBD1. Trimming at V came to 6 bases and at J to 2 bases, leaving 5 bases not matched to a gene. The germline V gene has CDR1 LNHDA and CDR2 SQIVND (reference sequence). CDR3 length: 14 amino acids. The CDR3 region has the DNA TGTGCCAGTAGCCTCGGGACAGCCACAGATACGCAGTATTTT. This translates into CASSLGTATDTQYF. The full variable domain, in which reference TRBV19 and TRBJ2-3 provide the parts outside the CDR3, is DGGITQSPKYLFRKEGQNVTLSCEQNLNHDAMYWYRQDPGQGLRLIYYSQIVNDFQKGDIAEGYSVSREKKESFPLTVTSAQKNPTAFYLCASSLGTATDTQYFGPGTRLTVL.

CDR3 protein: CASSQGWGNSPLHF. CDR3 bases: TGTGCCAGCTCCCAGGGGTGGGGGAACTCACCCCTCCACTTT. The V and J genes are TRBV18 and TRBJ1-6, with D possibly TRBD1 on 6 matching bases. Germline loops: CDR1 KGHSH, CDR2 LQKENI. The CDR3 runs to 14 residues. V gave up 6 bases and J gave up 10 bases, with 16 bases separating them.

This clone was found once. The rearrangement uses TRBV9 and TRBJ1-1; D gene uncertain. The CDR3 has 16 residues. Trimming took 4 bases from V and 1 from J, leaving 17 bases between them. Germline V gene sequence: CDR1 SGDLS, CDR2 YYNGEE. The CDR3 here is CASSSRIPEGNTEAFF. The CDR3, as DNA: TGTGCCAGCAGCTCCAGGATCCCCGAGGGGAACACTGAAGCTTTCTTT.

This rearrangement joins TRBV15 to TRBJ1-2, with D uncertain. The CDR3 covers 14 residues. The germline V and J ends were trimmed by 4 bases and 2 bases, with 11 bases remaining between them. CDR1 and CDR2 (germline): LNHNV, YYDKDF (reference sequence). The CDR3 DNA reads TGTGCCACCAGCACAAGAGATGAGAACTATGGCTACACCTTC. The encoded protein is CATSTRDENYGYTF.

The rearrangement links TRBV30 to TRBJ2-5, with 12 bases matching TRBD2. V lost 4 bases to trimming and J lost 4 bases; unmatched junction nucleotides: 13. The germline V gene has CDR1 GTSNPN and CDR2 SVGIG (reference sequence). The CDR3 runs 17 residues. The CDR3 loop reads CAWTPGRTSGVSETQYF. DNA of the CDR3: TGTGCCTGGACACCCGGGAGGACTAGCGGGGTATCAGAGACCCAGTACTTC.

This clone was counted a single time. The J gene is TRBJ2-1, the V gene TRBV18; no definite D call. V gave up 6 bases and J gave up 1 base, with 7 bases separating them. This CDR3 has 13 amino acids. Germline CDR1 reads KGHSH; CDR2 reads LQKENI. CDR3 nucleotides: TGTGCCAGCTCGTCGGAGTCCTACAATGAGCAGTTCTTC. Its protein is CASSSESYNEQFF.

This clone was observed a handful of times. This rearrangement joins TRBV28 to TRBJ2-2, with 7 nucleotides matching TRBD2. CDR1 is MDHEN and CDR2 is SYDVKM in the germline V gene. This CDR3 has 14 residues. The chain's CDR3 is CVTGGGTYTGELFF. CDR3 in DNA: TGTGTAACTGGGGGGGGAACCTACACCGGGGAGCTGTTTTTT. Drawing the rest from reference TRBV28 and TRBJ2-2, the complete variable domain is DVKVTQSSRYLVKRTGEKVFLECVQDMDHENMFWYRQDPGLGLRLIYFSYDVKMKEKGDIPEGYSVSREKKERFSLILESASTNQTSMYLCVTGGGTYTGELFFGEGSRLTVL.